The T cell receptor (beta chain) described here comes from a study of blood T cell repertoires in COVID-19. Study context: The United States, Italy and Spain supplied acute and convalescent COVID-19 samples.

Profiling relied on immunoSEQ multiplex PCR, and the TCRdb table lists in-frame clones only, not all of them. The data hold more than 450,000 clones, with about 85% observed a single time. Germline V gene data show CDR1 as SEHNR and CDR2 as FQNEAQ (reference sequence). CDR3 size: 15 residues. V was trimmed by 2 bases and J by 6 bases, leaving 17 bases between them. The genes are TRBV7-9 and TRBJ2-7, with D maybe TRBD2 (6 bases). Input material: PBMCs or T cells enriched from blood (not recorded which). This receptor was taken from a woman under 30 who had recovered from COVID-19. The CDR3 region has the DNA TGTGCCAGCAGCTTAAGGCGGGGCGGATTTGGCGAGCAGTACTTC. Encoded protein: CASSLRRGGFGEQYF.